Each of the 18 T cell receptor beta chains below was sequenced from the same sample in a study of tumour-infiltrating T cells in Burkitt lymphoma. Clones were read by immunoSEQ multiplex PCR, and TCRdb kept only the in-frame ones, dropping some. The repertoire holds roughly 1,600 clones, with about 18% as singletons. Material: tumor tissue. The receptor source for this set is a human donor with Burkitt lymphoma.

This clone showed up just a few times. The rearrangement joins TRBV7-9 to TRBJ2-7; D is possibly TRBD1 (5 bases). This CDR3 comprises 15 residues. Germline lookup yields CDR1 SEHNR and CDR2 FQNEAQ (reference sequence). The V end lost 5 bases, the J end lost 1 base, and 15 bases lay between the germline ends. The CDR3 sequence: CASSPTVSASYEQYF. The CDR3 nucleotides are TGTGCCAGCAGCCCGACAGTCTCAGCTTCCTACGAGCAGTACTTC.

This clone is categorized as large. The rearrangement joins TRBV7-9 to TRBJ2-1, with 12 nucleotides matching TRBD2. V shed 5 bases and J 5 bases; nucleotides not matched to a gene: 7. The CDR3 has 16 amino acids. CDR1 SEHNR and CDR2 FQNEAQ come from the germline V gene (reference sequence). The CDR3 spells CASSPRTSGKNNEQFF. The CDR3 nucleotides read TGTGCCAGCAGCCCACGGACTAGCGGGAAGAACAATGAGCAGTTCTTC.

This clone has a handful of counts. The chain links TRBV27 to TRBJ2-7; 10 nucleotides match TRBD1. V shed 5 bases and J 4 bases; nucleotides not matched to a gene: 20. This CDR3 region has 19 residues. Germline V CDR1 and CDR2: MNHEY, SMNVEV (reference sequence). CDR3 nucleotide sequence: TGTGCCAGCAGTCCCGCACCCTCGGGACAGGGGAATTTGGGTTACGAGCAGTACTTC. Its protein is CASSPAPSGQGNLGYEQYF.

This clone was seen only a few times. This sequence joins TRBV6-5 and TRBJ2-5; D is possibly TRBD1 or TRBD2 (5 bases each). Per germline, CDR1 MNHEY and CDR2 SVGAGI. Trimming removed 0 bases at V and 3 bases at J, with 8 bases between. This CDR3 is 14 amino acids long. The CDR3 spells CASSYSRGEETQYF. CDR3 coding DNA: TGTGCCAGCAGTTACTCGAGGGGCGAAGAGACCCAGTACTTC.

This rearrangement joins TRBV10-1 to TRBJ2-1; D not certain. The V and J ends lost 6 bases and 8 bases respectively, with 14 bases between them. Germline V gene sequence: CDR1 WNHNN, CDR2 SYGVQD (reference sequence). The CDR3 loop spans 13 amino acids. The CDR3 reads CASSPDWTHEQFF. The CDR3 coding sequence is TGCGCCAGCAGCCCAGACTGGACCCATGAGCAGTTCTTC.

This clone occurred a few times. V usage is TRBV19 and J usage is TRBJ1-3; 10 positions match TRBD1. The CDR3 consists of 16 residues. Per germline, CDR1 LNHDA and CDR2 SQIVND (reference sequence). With 5 bases clipped from V and 4 bases from J, the junction kept 8 bases outside the gene matches. The CDR3 nucleotides read TGTGCCAGTAGTGCCCTGGGACAGGGGTACGGAAACACCATATATTTT. Translation: CASSALGQGYGNTIYF.

The CDR3 here is CASTRAPLALYNEQFF. The CDR3 DNA sequence: TGTGCCAGCACGCGGGCTCCACTAGCGCTTTACAATGAGCAGTTCTTC. V usage is TRBV4-2 and J usage is TRBJ2-1; TRBD2 aligns across 7 bases. CDR1 and CDR2 from the germline V gene are LGHNA and YNFKEQ. The trim removed 7 bases at V and 4 bases at J, leaving 13 bases unmatched. This CDR3 region has 16 residues.

This clone came up a few times. The chain recombines TRBV19 with TRBJ2-1; D not certain. Deletions cut 4 bases from V and 6 bases from J, with 10 bases between. CDR1 is LNHDA and CDR2 is SQIVND in the germline V gene (reference sequence). The CDR3 is made up of 13 amino acids. The CDR3 DNA reads TGTGCCAGTAGTAAGGGTGAGCCCAATGAGCAGTTCTTC. It yields the protein CASSKGEPNEQFF.

This clone is large within its sample. The rearrangement uses TRBV7-9 and TRBJ2-3; D might be TRBD1 (6 bases). V was pared by 5 bases and J by 6 bases, with 24 bases between. Germline CDR1 SEHNR, CDR2 FQNEAQ (reference sequence). The CDR3 is 17 amino acids. CDR3 bases: TGTGCCAGCAGCCCAGTTGCAGGGGTGATTTCGGCGGATACGCAGTATTTT. Protein: CASSPVAGVISADTQYF.

Within the sample, this clone is large. This specimen includes other DNA sequences encoding the same CDR3. J is TRBJ2-5 and V is TRBV15; unclear D gene. Deletions cut 1 base from V and 2 bases from J, with 8 bases between. Germline V gene data show CDR1 as LNHNV and CDR2 as YYDKDF (reference sequence). The CDR3 sequence is 14 residues long. The CDR3 loop is CATSRVSEQETQYF. CDR3 bases: TGTGCCACCAGCAGAGTTTCGGAGCAAGAGACCCAGTACTTC.

V is TRBV5-5 and J is TRBJ1-4; D is possibly TRBD1 (5 bases). V shed 4 bases and J shed 2 bases, with 15 bases lying between them. CDR3 length equals 16 residues. Germline CDR1 reads SGHKS; CDR2 reads YYEKEE (reference sequence). CDR3 protein: CASSPGQRPTNEKLFF. DNA for the CDR3: TGTGCCAGCAGCCCCGGACAACGTCCTACTAATGAAAAACTGTTTTTT. The full variable domain, its missing parts supplied by reference TRBV5-5 and TRBJ1-4, is DAGVTQSPTHLIKTRGQQVTLRCSPISGHKSVSWYQQVLGQGPQFIFQYYEKEERGRGNFPDRFSARQFPNYSSELNVNALLLGDSALYLCASSPGQRPTNEKLFFGSGTQLSVL.

The gene calls are TRBV2 and TRBJ2-3; D ambiguous. This CDR3 is 16 amino acids long. Trimming cost V 7 bases and J 0 bases, with 17 bases left between them. Per the germline V gene, CDR1 is SNHLY and CDR2 is FYNNEI. The chain's CDR3 is CASTHWNSPSTDTQYF. For the CDR3, the DNA is TGTGCCAGCACGCACTGGAACTCCCCTAGCACAGATACGCAGTATTTT.

The chain has TRBV11-2 and TRBJ2-5; D is unclear. The DNA end is more similar to TRBJ2-7, so the J call may be wrong. This CDR3 comprises 15 residues. Germline assignment: CDR1 SGHAT and CDR2 FQNNGV. The CDR3 nucleotides are TGTGCCAGCAGCCCGCCCAGACAACTGTTCCACGAGCAGTACTTC. Encoded protein: CASSPPRQLFHEQYF.

The chain combines TRBV27 with TRBJ2-7; 7 positions agree with TRBD1. CDR1 and CDR2 from the germline V gene are MNHEY and SMNVEV (reference sequence). The CDR3 sequence is 15 residues long. J gave up 1 base and V 5 bases, and 8 bases lay outside the gene matches. The CDR3 bases are TGTGCCAGCAGTATGCGACAGGGTACGTCCTACGAGCAGTACTTC. Residues: CASSMRQGTSYEQYF.

This chain connects TRBV19 to TRBJ1-4; 7 nucleotides line up with TRBD1. The V gene's germline CDR1 is LNHDA and CDR2 SQIVND (reference sequence). There are 11 residues in the CDR3. Trimming took 6 bases from V and 15 from J; bases not matched to a gene: 7. CDR3 residues: CASRSTGLVFF. Here the CDR3 DNA reads TGTGCCAGTAGGTCGACAGGGTTGGTGTTTTTT.

This clone was counted between two and nine times. The CDR3 DNA follows: TGTGCCAGCAGCTTAGGGGGACAGGGAACTACGCAGTATTTT. This sequence encodes CASSLGGQGTTQYF. This chain uses TRBV7-8 with TRBJ2-3; 9 nucleotides align to TRBD1. Unmatched junction bases numbered 4, after V lost 1 base and J lost 8 bases. The CDR3 covers 14 residues. Germline assignment: CDR1 SGHVS and CDR2 FQNEAQ.

This sequence joins TRBV2 and TRBJ2-1, with a weak D call TRBD2 (5 bases). The CDR3 has 15 amino acids. V lost 6 bases and J 0 bases, leaving 12 bases between the germline ends. Germline V CDR1 and CDR2: SNHLY, FYNNEI. The CDR3 reads CASSGAVNSYNEQFF. DNA of the CDR3: TGTGCCAGCAGCGGAGCGGTGAACTCCTACAATGAGCAGTTCTTC. Using reference TRBV2 and TRBJ2-1 for the parts outside the CDR3, the full variable domain is EPEVTQTPSHQVTQMGQEVILRCVPISNHLYFYWYRQILGQKVEFLVSFYNNEISEKSEIFDDQFSVERPDGSNFTLKIRSTKLEDSAMYFCASSGAVNSYNEQFFGPGTRLTVL.

The chain has TRBV6-5 and TRBJ2-2; perhaps TRBD2 as D (5 bases). The CDR3 is made up of 15 amino acids. Trimming cost V 2 bases and J 0 bases, with 7 bases left between them. Per the germline V gene, CDR1 is MNHEY and CDR2 is SVGAGI. The CDR3 reads CASSYVGANTGELFF. Here the CDR3 DNA reads TGTGCCAGCAGTTACGTCGGGGCGAACACCGGGGAGCTGTTTTTT.